This is a list of T cell receptor beta chains from one sample in a study of shared clonotypes between healthy human individuals. The repertoire was sequenced with immunoSEQ multiplex PCR; TCRdb's copy has only in-frame clones and lacks some. Of some 480,000 clones in the sample, 65% to 80% were seen once. Sequencing was performed on PBMCs. The origin of the receptors is a woman aged 35 to 49 in good health. Some clones in this sample may be carry-over from other donors' samples. The CDR3 runs from the conserved cysteine through the conserved F or W. A D gene is named only where the DNA matches it firmly. Only part of the rows carry a size: once, few, many, or a class if the clone is expanded.

clone_size j_call d_call v_call cdr3_nt cdr3_aa
NA TRBJ2-1 TRBD1 TRBV4-1 TGCGCCAGCAGCCAACGGGGACAGGGGGCGCGCGATGAGCAGTTCTTC CASSQRGQGARDEQFF
NA TRBJ2-1 NA TRBV4-1 TGCGCCAGCAGCCCTTACCGGGACTCCCGGGGGGAGCAGTTCTTC CASSPYRDSRGEQFF
once TRBJ2-3 NA TRBV5-8 TGTGCCAGCAGCGTATGGGGGATACCAGCAAGGTCAGATACGCAGTATTTT CASSVWGIPARSDTQYF
NA TRBJ1-5 NA TRBV10-2 TGCGCCAGCTGCCCGGGATATAGCAATCAGCCCCAGCATTTT CASCPGYSNQPQHF
NA TRBJ2-1 TRBD2 TRBV6-1 TGTGCCAGCAGACTAGCGGGGGGACCTAATGAGCAGTTCTTC CASRLAGGPNEQFF
NA TRBJ1-2 NA TRBV19 TGTGCCAGTAGTAAAGGACGGCTAGATTACTATGGCTACACCTTC CASSKGRLDYYGYTF
once TRBJ2-1 NA TRBV6-5 TGTGCCAGCAGACCGGGACTCTCGCGCTACAATGAGCAGTTCTTC CASRPGLSRYNEQFF
NA TRBJ1-1 NA TRBV6-5 TGTGCCAGCAGTTACGTCCCCAGGAACACTGAAGCTTTCTTT CASSYVPRNTEAFF
NA TRBJ2-1 NA TRBV9 TGTGCCAGCAGCGTACAACCACTATACAATGAGCAGTTCTTC CASSVQPLYNEQFF
few TRBJ2-1 NA TRBV27 TGTGCCAGCAGAGGGTCCTACAATGAGCAGTTCTTC CASRGSYNEQFF
NA TRBJ2-6 NA TRBV4-1 TGCGCCAGCAGCCGGACAGTTTCCCCTGGGGCCAACGTCCTGACTTTC CASSRTVSPGANVLTF
NA TRBJ1-2 NA TRBV7-9 TGTGCCAGCAGCTTAGGCCACCAGGCCCATGGCTACACCTTC CASSLGHQAHGYTF
NA TRBJ1-2 NA TRBV7-8 TGTGCCAGCAGCCGGGGTGGGGCCGATAGGGACTACACCTTC CASSRGGADRDYTF
once TRBJ1-5 NA TRBV27 TGTGCCAGCAGTTCCCGAGACAATCAGCCCCAGCATTTT CASSSRDNQPQHF
NA TRBJ2-7 TRBD1 TRBV29-1 TGCAGCGTTGAAGTGGGACAGACTTACGAGCAGTACTTC CSVEVGQTYEQYF
NA TRBJ2-3 NA TRBV28 TGTGCCAGCAGTTTAGAGGATACGCAGTATTTT CASSLEDTQYF
NA TRBJ2-3 NA TRBV2 TGTGCCAGCCAGGCCGGGGATACGCAGTATTTT CASQAGDTQYF
few TRBJ2-7 NA TRBV20-1 TGCAGTGCTACTACTACGTACGAGCAGTACTTC CSATTTYEQYF
NA TRBJ2-3 NA TRBV7-9 TGTGCCAGCAGCTTTCAAACAGGGTTGGCAGATACGCAGTATTTT CASSFQTGLADTQYF
once TRBJ1-1 NA TRBV19 TGTGCCACCATGCTGGGGAACACTGAAGCTTTCTTT CATMLGNTEAFF
NA TRBJ2-7 NA TRBV28 TGTGCCAGCAGTTTTGTAGACCGCAGGGACGAGCAGTACTTC CASSFVDRRDEQYF
NA TRBJ1-4 NA TRBV6-5 TGTGCCAGCAGATTCGGACATGCGAAAAAACTGTTTTTT CASRFGHAKKLFF
NA TRBJ1-2 TRBD1 TRBV29-1 TGCAGCGTTGAAGATGGAAGGCCCGGGACAGTTTTAGGCTACACCTTC CSVEDGRPGTVLGYTF
NA TRBJ2-2 NA TRBV20-1 TGCAGTGCCTCGGTGCCCGGGGAGCTGTTTTTT CSASVPGELFF
NA TRBJ2-1 TRBD2 TRBV28 TGTGCCAGCAGTGTAGGGCGGGAGGTTGACAATGAGCAGTTCTTC CASSVGREVDNEQFF
NA TRBJ2-1 NA TRBV9 TGTGCCAGCAGCGTAGTAGGTAGTGACTACAATGAGCAGTTCTTC CASSVVGSDYNEQFF
NA TRBJ2-2 TRBD2 TRBV5-6 TGTGCCAGCAGCTTGGGACCGGCGGGAGGGAGAACCGGGGAGCTGTTTTTT CASSLGPAGGRTGELFF
once TRBJ2-3 NA TRBV5-4 TGTGCCAGCAGCTTGGAGGGAAGGCTGACAGATACGCAGTATTTT CASSLEGRLTDTQYF
NA TRBJ2-7 NA TRBV10-3 TGTGCCATCAGTGAGAAAGGGGCGAGCTCCTACGAGCAGTACTTC CAISEKGASSYEQYF
NA TRBJ1-4 NA TRBV28 TGTGCCAGCCACGGTGACGGGATCCGCAACTCTAATGAAAAACTGTTTTTT CASHGDGIRNSNEKLFF
NA TRBJ2-3 NA TRBV6-1 TGTGCCAGCAAAGGGCGGACCTCGGGCACAGATACGCAGTATTTT CASKGRTSGTDTQYF
many TRBJ1-6 NA TRBV28 TGTGCCAGCAGTTTTGGGGCTAATTCACCCCTCCACTTT CASSFGANSPLHF
NA TRBJ1-4 NA TRBV5-6 TGTGCCAGCAGCTTGGGTGCAGGAGTGAAACTGTTTTTT CASSLGAGVKLFF
once TRBJ1-6 NA TRBV30 TGTGCCTGGAGTGTAGCAGGGTGGAATTCACCCCTCCACTTT CAWSVAGWNSPLHF
NA TRBJ2-2 NA TRBV2 TGTGCCAGCAGTACACCGAACACCGGGGAGCTGTTTTTT CASSTPNTGELFF
NA TRBJ2-7 TRBD1 TRBV6-5 TGTGCCAGCAGTTACGACGGCAGGGGGCTTGGTGAGCAGTACTTC CASSYDGRGLGEQYF
NA TRBJ2-7 TRBD1 TRBV29-1 TGCAGCGCCCGACAGGGGTTTTCGTCCTACGAGCAGTACTTC CSARQGFSSYEQYF
NA TRBJ2-1 NA TRBV27 TGTGCCAGCAGTCCCCTTGGGGGGACTCACTCCTACAATGAGCAGTTCTTC CASSPLGGTHSYNEQFF
NA TRBJ2-3 TRBD1 TRBV5-1 TGCGCCAGCAGCTCCGGACAGGCCTCTAGCACAGATACGCAGTATTTT CASSSGQASSTDTQYF
NA TRBJ1-1 TRBD1 TRBV6-1 TGTGCCACCAGGGGGCGGTTGTACACTGAAGCTTTCTTT CATRGRLYTEAFF
NA TRBJ1-1 TRBD1 TRBV13 TGTGCCAGCAGCTTAGCCCCATACAGGGGATCGAACACTGAAGCTTTCTTT CASSLAPYRGSNTEAFF
NA TRBJ2-3 NA TRBV2 TGTGCCAGCAGCCGTGAGAAGCGACCCACAGATACGCAGTATTTT CASSREKRPTDTQYF